This T cell receptor (beta chain) was found in a study of beta chain features in type 1 diabetes. Points from the study as a whole: Naive, central memory and Treg TCRB repertoires seemed to resemble each other more closely in patients than they did in healthy donors. VDJ junctions from type 1 diabetes patients carried fewer insertions and larger deletions. Shorter TCRB CDR3s, moderately but significantly so, marked every one of the four CD4+ subsets in Type 1 diabetes patients. In cDNA sequencing, cells with high TCR expression could be over-represented.

For this clone: Its cognate antigen is unknown.

Each sorted fraction was over 95% pure. V gave up 2 bases and J gave up 5 bases; unmatched junction bases: 7. CDR3 length equals 15 residues. CDR1 MGHRA and CDR2 YSYEKL come from the germline V gene. cDNA synthesis used the whole RNA isolate, giving expressed TCRB sequences. Data came from immunoSEQ multiplex PCR; TCRdb stores just in-frame clones and leaves some out. The sample lists some 270,000 clones; roughly 10% were seen once. The chain employs TRBV4-1 and TRBJ1-1; 8 nucleotides match TRBD1. The sample was naive CD4+ T cells from blood. This TCR was recovered from a man aged 25 to 45 with type 1 diabetes. CDR3 sequence: CASSQPQGAGTEAFF. In DNA form, the CDR3 reads TGCGCCAGCAGCCAACCCCAGGGGGCTGGTACTGAAGCTTTCTTT.